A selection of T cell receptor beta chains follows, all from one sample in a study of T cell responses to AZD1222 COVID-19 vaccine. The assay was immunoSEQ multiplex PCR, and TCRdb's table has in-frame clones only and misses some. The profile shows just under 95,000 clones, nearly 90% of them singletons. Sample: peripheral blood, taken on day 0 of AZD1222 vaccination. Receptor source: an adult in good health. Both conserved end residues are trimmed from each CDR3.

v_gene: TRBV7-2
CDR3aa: ASSSRSGGAPRETQY

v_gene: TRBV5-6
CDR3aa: ASSTLVGGSRSYEQY

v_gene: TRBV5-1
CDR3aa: ASSPGTVGFEAF

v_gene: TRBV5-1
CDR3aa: ASRSAVGDNQPQH

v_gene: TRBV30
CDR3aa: AWSVLGDEQY

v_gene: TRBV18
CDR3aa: ASSRTSGGSTDTQY

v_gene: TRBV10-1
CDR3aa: ASRNDRNTEAF

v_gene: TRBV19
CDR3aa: ASSIAASFSYGYT

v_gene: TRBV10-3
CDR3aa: AISELGTYEQY

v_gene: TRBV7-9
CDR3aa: ASSLDMSRGRVDTQY

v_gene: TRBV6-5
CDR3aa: ASTSSGQGGYT

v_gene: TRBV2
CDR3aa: ASSAIRGEFEKLF

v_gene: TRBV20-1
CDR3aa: SARHAGYT

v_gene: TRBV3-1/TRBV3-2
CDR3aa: ASSHGTINYGYT

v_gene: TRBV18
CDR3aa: ASSPPSRPDTGELF

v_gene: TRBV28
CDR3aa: ASSRGRYDSPLH

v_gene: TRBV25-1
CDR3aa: ASSELGAGEKLF

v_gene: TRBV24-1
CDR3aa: APRFGGQRGGSRTDTQY